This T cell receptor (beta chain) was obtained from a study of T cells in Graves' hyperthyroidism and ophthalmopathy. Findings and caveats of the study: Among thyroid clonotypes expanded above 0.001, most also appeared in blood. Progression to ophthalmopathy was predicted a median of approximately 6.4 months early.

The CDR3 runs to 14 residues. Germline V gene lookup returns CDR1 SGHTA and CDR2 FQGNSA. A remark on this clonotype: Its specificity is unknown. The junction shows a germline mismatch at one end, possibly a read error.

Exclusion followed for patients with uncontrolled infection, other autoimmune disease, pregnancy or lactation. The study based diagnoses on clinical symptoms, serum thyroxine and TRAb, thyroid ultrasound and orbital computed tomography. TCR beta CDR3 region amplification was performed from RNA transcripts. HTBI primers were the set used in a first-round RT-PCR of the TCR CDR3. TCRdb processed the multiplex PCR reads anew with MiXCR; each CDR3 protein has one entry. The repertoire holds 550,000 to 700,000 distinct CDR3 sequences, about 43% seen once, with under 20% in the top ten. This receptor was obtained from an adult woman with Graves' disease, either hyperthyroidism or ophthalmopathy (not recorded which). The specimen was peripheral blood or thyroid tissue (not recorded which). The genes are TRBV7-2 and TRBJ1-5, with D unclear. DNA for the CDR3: TGTGCCAGCAGCTCTAAGCTGGTCAAGCAGCCCCATCATTTT. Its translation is CASSSKLVKQPHHF.